This T cell receptor beta chain was obtained from a study of PD-1 blockade in classical Hodgkin lymphoma. Study-level points and caveats: Newly diagnosed patients were reported to exhibit reduced baseline TCR diversity relative to healthy donors. Similar baseline diversity was found in complete responders and newly diagnosed patients.

The data were produced by immunoSEQ multiplex PCR, yet TCRdb's version contains in-frame clones alone and is incomplete. This table holds about 58,000 clones, 88% found once. By proportion, this clone is medium-sized. The antigen remains undetermined. The CDR3 extends over 12 amino acids. The V end was cut by 8 bases, the J end by 8 bases, with 12 bases between. The V gene's germline CDR1 is WSHSY and CDR2 SAAADI. Each of the patients experienced relapse following autologous stem cell transplantation, and their brentuximab vedotin exposure differed. The specimen comprised peripheral blood mononuclear cells (PBMCs), sampled before the second cycle of nivolumab. This clonotype originated in a human donor with classical Hodgkin lymphoma. The V call is TRBV10-2, the J call TRBJ1-4; D gene ambiguous. CDR3 in DNA: TGCGCCAGCGCAAGACTCGGGGAAAAACTGTTTTTT. It codes for CASARLGEKLFF.